The entry below describes one T cell receptor (beta chain). The data originate from a study of sequential checkpoint blockade in melanoma. This sample's treatment: randomized to nivolumab then ipilimumab (arm A) or the reverse (arm B). The method was immunoSEQ multiplex PCR; TCRdb's version includes in-frame clones alone and lacks a portion of them. The sample includes approximately 19,000 clones, around 70% seen only once; the top ten take 4.8%. Germline V CDR1 and CDR2: SQVTM, ANQGSEA. The V gene end was trimmed by 1 base and the J gene end by 7 bases; junction bases not matched to a gene: 3. The CDR3 contains 13 residues.

The rearrangement links TRBV29-1 to TRBJ1-4, with 7 bases lining up with TRBD1. The material was tumor tissue (inferred from file names), obtained from a patient given nivolumab and ipilimumab in sequence. The receptor's source is a human donor with melanoma. The DNA of the CDR3 is TGCAGCGTTGAAGGACAGGGACTTGAAAAACTGTTTTTT. Amino acids: CSVEGQGLEKLFF.